These 15 T cell receptor beta chains originate from one sample sequenced in a study of glioma-infiltrating T cells. The iRepertoire nested amplicon-rescue multiplex PCR amplified TCR alpha and beta CDR3s from RNA. Each CDR3 protein gets one entry after TCRdb re-called the multiplex PCR reads with MiXCR. The data show around 44,000 distinct CDR3 sequences, with around 24% seen just once and more than 5.5% held by the top ten. Sequencing used glioma tissue, nonneoplastic brain tissue, or PBMCs (not recorded which). Every receptor here comes from a human donor with low-grade glioma or glioblastoma, undergoing nonglioma brain surgery, or in good health (not recorded which).

Concerning this clonotype: A clone one base away is much larger, so this may be a read error. The chain combines TRBV28 with TRBJ2-7; TRBD1 agrees at 8 bases. The J segment lost 6 bases and the V segment lost 4 bases, leaving 8 bases of the junction unmatched. CDR1 MDHEN and CDR2 SYDVKM come from the germline V gene. This CDR3 is built from 14 residues. The CDR3 coding sequence is TGTGCCAGCAGTTCCCGGGACAGGACCTTCGAGCAGTACTTC. Translated, it gives CASSSRDRTFEQYF.

The table lists this clonotype with a few counts. This rearrangement joins TRBV7-2 to TRBJ2-1; D remains unclear. CDR3 size: 13 residues. Trimming left V 5 bases short and J 6 bases short, with 11 bases between. CDR1 is SGHTA, CDR2 FQGNSA, per germline. In nucleotides, the CDR3 is TGTGCCAGCAGCCTCGCATTGACCAATGAGCAGTTCTTC. Encoded protein: CASSLALTNEQFF.

This clonotype was counted many times. The J gene is TRBJ2-3, the V gene TRBV20-1; D ambiguous. V lost 3 bases and J 1 base, leaving 8 bases between the germline ends. The germline V gene has CDR1 DFQATT and CDR2 SNEGSKA (reference sequence). The length of the CDR3 is 13 residues. The CDR3 is CSARSDGTDTQYF. The CDR3, as DNA: TGCAGTGCTAGGTCGGACGGCACAGATACGCAGTATTTT.

This clonotype appeared many times. The chain uses TRBV6-1 and TRBJ2-5; D may be TRBD1 (6 bases). This CDR3 has 15 amino acids. V was clipped by 9 bases and J by 1 base, with 18 bases between them. The V gene's germline CDR1 is MNHNS and CDR2 SASEGT. This chain's CDR3 is CASEEGAGAQETQYF. The CDR3 DNA follows: TGTGCCAGTGAAGAAGGAGCAGGGGCCCAAGAGACCCAGTACTTC.

This clonotype has just one count. It may be a read error: a sequence one base away is much more abundant. The V call is TRBV10-3, the J call TRBJ2-7, with a tentative D call TRBD1 (6 bases). The CDR3 has 14 amino acids. Germline values: CDR1 ENHRY, CDR2 SYGVKD. CDR3 nucleotides: TGTGCCATCATGTCAGGGGCGACCTCCTACGATCAGTACTTC. This encodes CAIMSGATSYDQYF.

By frequency in the sample, this clonotype is medium-sized. This chain uses TRBV6-1 with TRBJ1-5, with D possibly matching TRBD1 (5 bases). Per germline, CDR1 MNHNS and CDR2 SASEGT. The germline V and J ends were trimmed by 2 bases and 6 bases, with 11 bases remaining between them. The CDR3 has 14 amino acids. CDR3 nucleotide sequence: TGTGCCAGCAGTGAAAGATCGGGGACTCAGCCCCAGCATTTT. Translating gives CASSERSGTQPQHF.

The rearrangement uses TRBV19 and TRBJ1-5; D is uncertain. Germline lookup yields CDR1 LNHDA and CDR2 SQIVND (reference sequence). V lost 3 bases, J lost 6 bases, and 12 bases lay in between. The CDR3 length is 14 residues. CDR3 sequence: CASSIKITFQPQHF. For the CDR3, the DNA is TGTGCCAGTAGTATCAAGATTACATTTCAGCCCCAGCATTTT.

This clonotype showed up many times. The rearrangement uses TRBV12-3 or TRBV12-4 and TRBJ1-2; D uncertain. Trimming took off 6 bases at V and 4 bases at J, with 12 bases between the two ends. The CDR3 is 13 residues long. CDR3 amino acids: CASSDGRFYGYTF. The CDR3 DNA sequence: TGTGCCAGCAGCGATGGGAGATTCTATGGCTACACCTTC.

This clonotype was observed many times. This chain joins TRBV19 and TRBJ1-1, with no clear D. The germline V gene has CDR1 LNHDA and CDR2 SQIVND (reference sequence). Trimming shortened V by 11 bases and J by 1 base, and 11 bases separated the two germline ends. The length of the CDR3 is 12 residues. The CDR3 sequence is CAVSRSNTEAFF. The CDR3 DNA reads as TGTGCCGTTAGCAGATCGAACACTGAAGCTTTCTTT. Filled out from reference TRBV19 and TRBJ1-1, the complete variable domain reads DGGITQSPKYLFRKEGQNVTLSCEQNLNHDAMYWYRQDPGQGLRLIYYSQIVNDFQKGDIAEGYSVSREKKESFPLTVTSAQKNPTAFYLCAVSRSNTEAFFGQGTRLTVV.

The CDR3 is CASSPLAGVSYNEQFF. CDR3 DNA: TGTGCCAGCAGCCCACTAGCGGGAGTGTCCTACAATGAGCAGTTCTTC. V usage is TRBV4-2 and J usage is TRBJ2-1; 11 positions match TRBD2. Germline V gene data show CDR1 as LGHNA and CDR2 as YNFKEQ. Trimming took 4 bases from V and 1 from J; bases not matched to a gene: 3. This CDR3 has 16 residues.

For this clonotype: A much larger clone lies a single base off, so this may be a read error. J is TRBJ2-3 and V is TRBV28; no clear D gene. This CDR3 spans 11 amino acids. The germline gives CDR1 MDHEN, CDR2 SYDVKM. CDR3 nucleotides: TGTGCCGGCAGTTATCGGGATACGCAGTATTTT. It codes for CAGSYRDTQYF.

This clonotype was recorded many times. V gene TRBV19 combines with J gene TRBJ1-2; a weak D match, TRBD1 (5 bases). This CDR3 is 12 amino acids long. Germline CDR1 is LNHDA and CDR2 is SQIVND (reference sequence). The V end was cut by 9 bases, the J end by 6 bases, with 14 bases between. In nucleotides, the CDR3 is TGTGCCAGCTCGGTCCAAGGGGATGGCTACACCTTC. This sequence encodes CASSVQGDGYTF.

The rearrangement uses TRBV20-1 and TRBJ1-3, with unresolved D. V was clipped by 0 bases and J by 0 bases, with 21 bases between them. This CDR3 comprises 19 residues. CDR1 and CDR2 (germline): DFQATT, SNEGSKA (reference sequence). CDR3 DNA sequence: TGCAGTGCTAGAGATCGGGCAAAGGGAACTTCCCACTCTGGAAACACCATATATTTT. Translating it yields CSARDRAKGTSHSGNTIYF.

This clonotype was seen repeatedly, ten times or more. The chain has TRBV6-2 or TRBV6-3 and TRBJ2-7, with D unclear. CDR1 MNHEY and CDR2 SVGEGT come from the germline V gene. The V and J ends lost 11 bases and 6 bases respectively, with 17 bases between them. The CDR3 consists of 12 residues. CDR3 nucleotide sequence: TGTGCCCGAAGACCTCAGAAACCCGAGCAGTACTTC. Its protein is CARRPQKPEQYF.

About this clonotype: This may be a read error, as it is one base from a much larger clone. CDR3 protein: CASSDGGISGNTIYF. In nucleotides, the CDR3 is TGTGCCAGCAGTGACGGGGGAATCTCTGGAAACACCATATATTTT. J is TRBJ1-3 and V is TRBV2; a weak D match, TRBD1 (5 bases). Trimming left V 3 bases short and J 0 bases short, with 9 bases between. CDR3 size: 15 residues. From germline, CDR1 is SNHLY and CDR2 FYNNEI.